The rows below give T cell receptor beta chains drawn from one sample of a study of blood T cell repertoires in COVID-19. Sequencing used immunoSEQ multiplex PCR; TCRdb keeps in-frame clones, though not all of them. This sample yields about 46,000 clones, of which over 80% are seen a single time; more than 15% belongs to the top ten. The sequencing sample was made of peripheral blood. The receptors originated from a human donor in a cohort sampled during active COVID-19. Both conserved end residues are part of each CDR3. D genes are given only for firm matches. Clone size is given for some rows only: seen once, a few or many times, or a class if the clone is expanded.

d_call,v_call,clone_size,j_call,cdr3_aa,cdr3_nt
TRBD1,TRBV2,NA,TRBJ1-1,CASNPDRGAFF,TGTGCCAGCAATCCAGACAGGGGAGCTTTCTTT
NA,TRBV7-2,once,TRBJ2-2,CASSRQGTGELFF,TGTGCCAGCAGCCGCCAGGGGACCGGGGAGCTGTTTTTT
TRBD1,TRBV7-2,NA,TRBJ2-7,CASSQDRGIPEQYF,TGTGCCAGCAGCCAGGACAGGGGGATCCCCGAGCAGTACTTC
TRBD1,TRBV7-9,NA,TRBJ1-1,CASSSGQGDTEAFF,TGTGCCAGCAGCTCCGGACAGGGGGACACTGAAGCTTTCTTT
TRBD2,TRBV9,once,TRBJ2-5,CASSVSGTSQETQYF,TGTGCCAGCAGCGTCTCTGGGACTAGTCAAGAGACCCAGTACTTC
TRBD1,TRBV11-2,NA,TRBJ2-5,CASSQGGQGFTGETQYF,TGTGCCAGCAGCCAGGGGGGACAGGGCTTTACGGGGGAGACCCAGTACTTC
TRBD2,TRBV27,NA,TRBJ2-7,CASSLTAGGSYEQYF,TGTGCCAGCAGTTTAACAGCGGGAGGTTCCTACGAGCAGTACTTC
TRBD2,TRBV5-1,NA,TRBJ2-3,CASSFGASGSLDTQYF,TGCGCCAGCAGCTTTGGGGCTAGCGGGAGTCTAGATACGCAGTATTTT
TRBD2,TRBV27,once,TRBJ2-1,CASGTASGASEQFF,TGTGCCAGCGGTACGGCTAGCGGGGCTTCCGAGCAGTTCTTC
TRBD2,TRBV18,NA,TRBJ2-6,CASSLIAGGISGANVLTF,TGTGCCAGCTCGCTAATAGCGGGAGGGATCTCTGGGGCCAACGTCCTGACTTTC
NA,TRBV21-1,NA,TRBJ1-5,CASSKPGTDIFISNQPQHF,TGTGCCAGCAGCAAGCCCGGGACAGATATTTTCATTAGCAATCAGCCCCAGCATTTT
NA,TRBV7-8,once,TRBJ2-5,CASSLGYSSQETQYF,TGTGCCAGCAGCTTAGGTTATTCTTCCCAAGAGACCCAGTACTTC
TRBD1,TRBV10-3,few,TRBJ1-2,CAAGLGQGGYGYTF,TGTGCCGCGGGACTGGGACAGGGGGGATATGGCTACACCTTC
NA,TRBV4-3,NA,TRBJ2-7,CASSQAIPRQYEQYF,TGCGCCAGCAGCCAAGCCATTCCCAGGCAGTACGAGCAGTACTTC
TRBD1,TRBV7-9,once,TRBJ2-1,CASSTDETGSNEQFF,TGTGCCAGCAGCACGGACGAGACAGGGAGCAATGAGCAGTTCTTC
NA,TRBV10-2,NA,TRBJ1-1,CASGNRENTEAFF,TGCGCCAGCGGAAACAGGGAGAACACTGAAGCTTTCTTT
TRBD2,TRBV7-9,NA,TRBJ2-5,CASSPTSGRAETQYF,TGTGCCAGCAGCCCCACTAGCGGGAGGGCGGAGACCCAGTACTTC
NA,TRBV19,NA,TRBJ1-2,CASSMREANYGYTF,TGTGCCAGTAGTATGAGGGAGGCTAACTATGGCTACACCTTC
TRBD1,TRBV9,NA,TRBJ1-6,CASSVDQGVSPLHF,TGTGCCAGCAGCGTAGACCAGGGGGTATCACCCCTCCACTTT
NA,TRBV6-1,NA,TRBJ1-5,CASSEDRNQPQHF,TGTGCCAGCAGTGAAGACAGAAATCAGCCCCAGCATTTT
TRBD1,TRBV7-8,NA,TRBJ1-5,CASSLGDRNQPQHF,TGTGCCAGCAGCTTAGGGGACAGAAATCAGCCCCAGCATTTT
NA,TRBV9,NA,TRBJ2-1,CASSGLYGGLPNEQFF,TGTGCCAGCAGCGGACTTTACGGGGGGCTCCCCAATGAGCAGTTCTTC
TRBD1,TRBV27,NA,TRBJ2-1,CASSLLGTGGSYNEQFF,TGTGCCAGCAGTTTATTGGGGACAGGGGGTTCCTACAATGAGCAGTTCTTC
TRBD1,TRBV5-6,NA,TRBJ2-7,CASSLGQGPYEQYF,TGTGCCAGCAGCTTGGGACAGGGTCCCTACGAGCAGTACTTC
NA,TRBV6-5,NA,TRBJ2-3,CATGNPSQEDTQYF,TGTGCCACCGGGAACCCATCGCAAGAAGATACGCAGTATTTT
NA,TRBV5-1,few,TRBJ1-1,CASSLTGRNTEAFF,TGCGCCAGCAGCCTAACAGGGCGGAACACTGAAGCTTTCTTT
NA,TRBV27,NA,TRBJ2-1,CASSERISYNEQFF,TGTGCCAGCAGTGAGCGGATCTCCTACAATGAGCAGTTCTTC
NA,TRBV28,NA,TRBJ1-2,CASSYRQANYGYTF,TGTGCCAGCAGTTACCGACAGGCTAACTATGGCTACACCTTC
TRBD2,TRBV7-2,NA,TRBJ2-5,CASSPSGGARQTQYF,TGTGCCAGCAGCCCCAGCGGGGGGGCCCGTCAGACCCAGTACTTC
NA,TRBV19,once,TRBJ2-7,CASSPRTDGAYEQYF,TGTGCCAGTAGTCCAAGGACAGATGGAGCCTACGAGCAGTACTTC
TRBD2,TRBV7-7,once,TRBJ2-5,CASSPLAGGSETQYF,TGTGCCAGCAGCCCACTAGCGGGGGGGTCGGAGACCCAGTACTTC
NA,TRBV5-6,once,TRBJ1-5,CASSLMAGVQPQHF,TGTGCCAGCAGCTTGATGGCAGGGGTCCAGCCCCAGCATTTT
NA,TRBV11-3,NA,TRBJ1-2,CASSCDRGGYTF,TGTGCCAGCAGCTGCGACAGAGGCGGCTACACCTTC
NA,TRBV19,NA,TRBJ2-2,CASSIGGRRSANTGELFF,TGTGCCAGTAGTATAGGAGGTAGGCGGTCCGCGAACACCGGGGAGCTGTTTTTT
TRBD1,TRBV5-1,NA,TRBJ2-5,CASSKGTGHETQYF,TGCGCCAGCAGCAAGGGGACAGGGCACGAGACCCAGTACTTC
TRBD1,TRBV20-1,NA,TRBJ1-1,CSANDPGQGKTFF,TGCAGTGCTAATGATCCGGGACAGGGGAAAACTTTCTTT
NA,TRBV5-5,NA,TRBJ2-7,CASSLSGGGYEQYF,TGTGCCAGCAGCTTATCTGGGGGCGGATACGAGCAGTACTTC
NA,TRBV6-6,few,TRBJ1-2,CASLSGYGYTF,TGTGCCAGCTTGTCGGGCTATGGCTACACCTTC
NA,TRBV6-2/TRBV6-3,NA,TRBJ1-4,CASSLDGNEKLFF,TGTGCCAGCAGCCTCGACGGGAATGAAAAACTGTTTTTT
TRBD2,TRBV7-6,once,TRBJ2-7,CASSLDAATSGSYEQYF,TGTGCCAGCAGCTTAGACGCTGCGACTAGCGGCTCCTACGAGCAGTACTTC
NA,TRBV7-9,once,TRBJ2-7,CASSLAVAEGNPYEQYF,TGTGCCAGCAGCTTAGCGGTAGCAGAAGGAAATCCCTACGAGCAGTACTTC
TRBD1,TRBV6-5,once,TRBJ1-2,CASSFRQGSIRYTF,TGTGCCAGCAGTTTCAGACAGGGGAGTATTCGCTACACCTTC
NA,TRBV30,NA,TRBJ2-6,CAWTWAASGANVLTF,TGTGCCTGGACCTGGGCAGCTTCTGGGGCCAACGTCCTGACTTTC
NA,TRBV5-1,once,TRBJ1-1,CASSLTTGTEAFF,TGCGCCAGCAGCCTAACAACGGGGACTGAAGCTTTCTTT
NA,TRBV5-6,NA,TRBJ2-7,CASSSSPAAGVHEQYF,TGTGCCAGCAGTTCCTCTCCAGCGGCCGGGGTCCACGAGCAGTACTTC
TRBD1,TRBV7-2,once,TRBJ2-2,CASSQGTGSTGELFF,TGTGCCAGCAGCCAAGGGACAGGATCCACCGGGGAGCTGTTTTTT
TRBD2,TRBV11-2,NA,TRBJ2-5,CASSLLAGGIYQETQYF,TGTGCCAGCAGCTTACTAGCGGGGGGGATTTACCAAGAGACCCAGTACTTC
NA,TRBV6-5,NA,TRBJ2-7,CASRQTGFYEQYF,TGTGCCAGCAGACAGACAGGCTTCTACGAGCAGTACTTC
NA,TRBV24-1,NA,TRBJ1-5,CATSDRGEEGSNQPQHF,TGTGCCACCAGTGACCGTGGAGAGGAGGGGTCCAATCAGCCCCAGCATTTT
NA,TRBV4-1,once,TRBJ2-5,CASSQEPGGQRKTQYF,TGCGCCAGCAGCCAAGAGCCCGGGGGACAGAGGAAGACCCAGTACTTC
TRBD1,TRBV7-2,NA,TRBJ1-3,CASSPDRAGNTIYF,TGTGCCAGCAGCCCGGACAGGGCTGGAAACACCATATATTTT
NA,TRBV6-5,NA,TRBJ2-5,CASRLAFLKTQYF,TGTGCCAGCAGACTAGCCTTTCTAAAGACCCAGTACTTC
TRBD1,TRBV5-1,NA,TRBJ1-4,CASSGGQGAAGEKLFF,TGCGCCAGCAGCGGGGGACAGGGGGCCGCGGGTGAAAAACTGTTTTTT